This entry is about one TCR beta chain. The data stem from a study of T cell responses to AZD1222 COVID-19 vaccine. CDR3 length: 17 residues. Germline V CDR1 and CDR2: MNHEY, SMNVEV (reference sequence). V gave up 0 bases and J gave up 0 bases, with 11 bases separating them. Measured with immunoSEQ multiplex PCR; TCRdb has only the in-frame clones, and not every one. The data hold under 150,000 clones, with roughly nine tenths observed a single time. The receptor's source is an adult who received the AZD1222 COVID-19 vaccine. The V and J genes are TRBV27 and TRBJ1-4; perhaps TRBD1 as D (6 bases). The material sequenced was peripheral blood, taken 28 days after the second AZD1222 dose. As DNA, the CDR3 is TGTGCCAGCAGTTTATCTCGGCAGGGGACAACTAATGAAAAACTGTTTTTT. Translating gives CASSLSRQGTTNEKLFF.